This TCR beta chain derives from a study of tumor-infiltrating lymphocytes in primary liver carcinoma (dated by TCRdb to 2016 to 2017). About the full investigation: Hepatocellular carcinoma (four) or combined HCC and intrahepatic cholangiocarcinoma (one) was present in the five patients, who were three men and two women aged 30 to 69 years. Tumors of the five patients were stage T1-T3 N0M0 with maximum diameters of roughly 4 to 11 cm. Samples yielded roughly 3.5 to 7.13 million productive TCRbeta reads; read depth did not differ significantly between tissue types. TCRbeta repertoire sequencing, expression microarrays and whole-exome sequencing were combined in the study across five regions of each liver tumor, with adjacent normal tissue and blood also included. A total of 35 specimens from 5 patients underwent TCRbeta repertoire sequencing, comprising roughly 25 tumor regions, 5 adjacent noncancerous liver tissues and 5 peripheral blood samples. To link TCRbeta repertoire diversity to the local molecular phenotype, the approximately 25 tumor region samples were profiled with Agilent mRNA microarrays. Reproducibility between technical replicate repertoires was high, with correlation coefficients above 0.95 and mean shared-clone rates around 0.88. The full study reports these points: Only about 8-25% of top clones were found in all five regions of a tumor, suggesting spatial heterogeneity of tumor-infiltrating T cells. Only four or five patients were included in the study, and the authors note that the findings should be validated in a larger study. Because the samples were bulk and unsorted, CD4+ and CD8+ T cell repertoires could not be compared. The top 250 clones made up a significantly larger repertoire fraction in tumors than in blood (p = 0.039). Only the TCR beta chain was sequenced, so true repertoire diversity is likely underestimated because unpaired alpha chains were not captured. Repertoire overlap was found to be higher between tumor regions (mean around 35%) than between tumor-adjacent (roughly 17%) or tumor-blood (about 14%) pairs, consistent with antigen-driven expansion.

This clonotype has more than one count but fewer than ten. The specificity of this receptor is unknown. Per-base qualities were not stored, and no clone one base away is much larger. A constant-region primer and ProtoScript II reverse transcriptase were used to reverse-transcribe TCRbeta-specific cDNA from approximately 500 ng total RNA. Three nested multiplex PCR rounds, following a slightly modified ARM-PCR procedure, were used to build the TCRbeta libraries. The first two PCR rounds used multiplex TRBV1-TRBV30 forward primers with a Cbeta reverse primer, each for approximately 9 cycles. A final 25-cycle PCR with Deep VentR polymerase added sample barcodes and Illumina adapters. Before sequencing, amplicons of 200-500 bp were purified from gel using a QIAquick gel extraction kit. The TCRbeta amplicons were sequenced with 250-bp paired-end reads on an Illumina HiSeq 2500. The original pipeline was this. Quality trimming of reads was performed with Trimmomatic v0.33, and paired reads were merged with FLASH v1.2.11 so that full CDR3 sequences could be recovered. MiGEC v1.2.1b assigned V, D and J germline segments to the rearranged TCRbeta sequences. VDJtools v1.0.0 computed clonotype statistics and Shannon-Wiener diversity indices. Except for diversity analysis, only each sample's 250 most abundant clonotypes were used in subsequent analyses to reduce sampling bias. TCRdb itself trimmed the public reads at Q25 with fastp, ran MiXCR and retained productive beta chains. Each entry merges the rows of one CDR3 protein and shows their most common DNA and genes. TCRdb's processing, not the authors', yielded these V and J calls. Counted in this sample were 100,000 or so distinct CDR3 sequences; approximately 70% of them appeared once. In total, the top ten clones hold approximately 12% of the sample.

Without any cell sorting, total RNA and DNA were extracted together from around 18-30 mg of bulk tissue using the AllPrep DNA/RNA mini kit. Four to six patients with histopathologically diagnosed primary liver carcinoma underwent surgical resection in China between November 2015 and March 2016. At the time of sampling, the patients had chronic HBV infection and had not received any treatment. Five spatially separated regions were sampled from each tumor: the superior, inferior, left-lateral and right-lateral poles, plus the tumor centre. Histology showed that every tumor sample contained more than 75% viable tumor cells. Each fresh piece of tumor and adjacent tissue was cut in two, with one half stored in RNAlater at -80 degrees C and the other half sent for histology. The CDR3 runs 14 residues from the cysteine to the phenylalanine. The read is trimmed to its CDR3 DNA, 42 bases read in frame from base 1. Based on the germline V gene (reference sequence), the CDR1 and CDR2 sequences are GTSNPN and SVGIG. V is pruned by 4 bases and J by 5 bases, leaving 7 bases of the junction without a gene match.

This sequence originates from a woman in her fifties or sixties with primary liver carcinoma and hepatitis B virus infection. The rearranged segments are TRBV30 and TRBJ2-5, and 10 junction bases match TRBD2. The sample taken for sequencing was liver tumor tissue from sampling region 2. The cell subset or site label, as the study defines it: tumor region T2, inferior pole. This receptor has the CDR3 CAWNLAGVGETQYF. The DNA reads TGTGCCTGGAATCTAGCGGGAGTCGGCGAGACCCAGTACTTC. Full variable domain (CDR3 extended with the reference TRBV30 and TRBJ2-5 proteins): SQTIHQWPATLVQPVGSPLSLECTVEGTSNPNLYWYRQAAGRGLQLLFYSVGIGQISSEVPQNLSASRPQDRQFILSSKKLLLSDSGFYLCAWNLAGVGETQYFGPGTRLLVL.